These 21 T cell receptor beta chains came from one sample sequenced in a study of cytomegalovirus exposure and HLA in healthy donors. PCR employed 60 Vbeta and 13 Jbeta primers. TCRdb keeps only in-frame clones here, not all; method: immunoSEQ multiplex PCR. Of around 150,000 clones in the sample, about 75% were seen once. Material for sequencing was PBMCs. Every receptor here comes from a female donor in good health and CMV-seronegative.

About this clone: In the same sample, other DNA sequences code for this CDR3. The chain carries TRBV10-3 and TRBJ1-4, with D possibly matching TRBD1 (6 bases). Looked up from germline, CDR1 is ENHRY and CDR2 is SYGVKD. V was pared by 5 bases and J by 0 bases, with 7 bases between. This CDR3 comprises 14 residues. CDR3 DNA: TGTGCCATCAGTCCAGGGGCAACTAATGAAAAACTGTTTTTT. It yields the protein CAISPGATNEKLFF.

This sequence joins TRBV19 and TRBJ2-7, with D perhaps matching TRBD2 (5 bases). V lost 3 bases, J lost 0 bases, and 12 bases lay in between. The germline CDR1 and CDR2 sequences are LNHDA and SQIVND (reference sequence). The length of the CDR3 is 15 residues. DNA for the CDR3: TGTGCCAGTAGTATCTCCGCCGGAGGCTCCTACGAGCAGTACTTC. Translating it yields CASSISAGGSYEQYF.

V is TRBV5-6 and J is TRBJ2-3; 9 bases agree with TRBD2. This CDR3 has 17 amino acids. Germline V gene data show CDR1 as SGHDT and CDR2 as YYEEEE. Trimming removed 0 bases from V and 9 bases from J; junction bases left unmatched: 14. The CDR3 spells CASSLVRGREGLDTQYF. The CDR3 DNA is TGTGCCAGCAGCTTGGTACGGGGGCGGGAGGGCCTGGACACGCAGTATTTT. Full variable domain (remainder filled in from reference TRBV5-6 and TRBJ2-3): DAGVTQSPTHLIKTRGQQVTLRCSPKSGHDTVSWYQQALGQGPQFIFQYYEEEERQRGNFPDRFSGHQFPNYSSELNVNALLLGDSALYLCASSLVRGREGLDTQYFGPGTRLTVL.

This chain connects TRBV11-2 to TRBJ1-1; D is possibly TRBD1 (5 bases). This CDR3 has 14 amino acids. Trimming left V 3 bases short and J 4 bases short, with 12 bases between. The V gene's germline CDR1 is SGHAT and CDR2 FQNNGV. The CDR3 sequence is CASSLPGHPTEAFF. The CDR3 bases are TGTGCCAGCAGCTTGCCAGGGCACCCCACTGAAGCTTTCTTT.

This rearrangement joins TRBV2 to TRBJ2-3; 8 bases match TRBD2. Germline V gives CDR1 SNHLY, CDR2 FYNNEI. After removal of 3 bases from V and 3 bases from J, the junction contained 14 bases not matched to a gene. The CDR3 consists of 18 residues. For the CDR3, the DNA is TGTGCCAGCAGTGAGACGTCCCGAGGAGGCGGGAGGACAGATACGCAGTATTTT. Translating it yields CASSETSRGGGRTDTQYF.

The chain couples TRBV6-1 to TRBJ1-4; D is undetermined. Germline CDR1 is MNHNS and CDR2 is SASEGT. This CDR3 has 16 amino acids. With 2 bases removed from V and 0 bases from J, the gap between germline ends came to 10 bases. This CDR3 is CASSETALTTNEKLFF. In nucleotides, the CDR3 is TGTGCCAGCAGTGAAACAGCCCTCACAACTAATGAAAAACTGTTTTTT.

This rearrangement joins TRBV6-5 to TRBJ1-1; D perhaps matches TRBD1 (5 bases). V lost 5 bases and J lost 3, with 10 bases in between. This CDR3 contains 13 residues. Germline-derived CDR1 and CDR2 are MNHEY and SVGAGI. This CDR3 is CASSATRDTEAFF. CDR3 bases: TGTGCCAGCAGTGCTACCAGGGACACTGAAGCTTTCTTT.

The rearrangement joins TRBV14 to TRBJ1-2; tentatively, D is TRBD1 (5 bases). V dropped 4 bases and J dropped 3 bases, with 9 bases sitting between them. The CDR3 contains 13 residues. CDR1 is SGHDN, CDR2 FVKESK, per germline. The CDR3 protein is CASSLGTYYGYTF. The CDR3 coding sequence is TGTGCCAGCAGCCTCGGGACTTACTATGGCTACACCTTC.

This chain connects TRBV13 to TRBJ1-3; D is unresolved. Germline-derived CDR1 and CDR2 are PRHDT and FYEKMQ (reference sequence). This CDR3 is 16 amino acids long. Deletions cut 3 bases from V and 3 bases from J, with 15 bases between. CDR3 DNA: TGTGCCAGCAGCTTCGGGATTCTTATCGGTGGAAACACCATATATTTT. Its protein is CASSFGILIGGNTIYF.

The CDR3: CASTITGNTEAFF. CDR3 DNA: TGTGCCAGCACTATAACAGGGAACACTGAAGCTTTCTTT. J is TRBJ1-1 and V is TRBV2; D perhaps matches TRBD1 (5 bases). V was clipped by 7 bases and J by 1 base, with 10 bases between them. Germline V CDR1 and CDR2: SNHLY, FYNNEI. CDR3 size: 13 residues. Filled out from reference TRBV2 and TRBJ1-1, the complete variable domain reads EPEVTQTPSHQVTQMGQEVILRCVPISNHLYFYWYRQILGQKVEFLVSFYNNEISEKSEIFDDQFSVERPDGSNFTLKIRSTKLEDSAMYFCASTITGNTEAFFGQGTRLTVV.

The chain recombines TRBV5-4 with TRBJ2-7, with 7 nucleotides matching TRBD2. This CDR3 spans 15 amino acids. The junction had 9 bases not matched to a gene; V was cut back by 4 bases and J by 2 bases. Germline CDR1 is SGHNT and CDR2 is YYREEE (reference sequence). The CDR3 here is CASSPTGGGAYEQYF. CDR3 DNA sequence: TGTGCCAGCAGCCCGACGGGGGGAGGGGCCTACGAGCAGTACTTC.

The rearrangement joins TRBV27 to TRBJ2-4, with D possibly being TRBD1 (5 bases). CDR1 is MNHEY, CDR2 SMNVEV, per germline (reference sequence). This CDR3 comprises 13 residues. Trimming removed 3 bases from V and 6 bases from J, with 9 bases in between. The CDR3 loop reads CASSFLQGNIQYF. CDR3 DNA sequence: TGTGCCAGCAGTTTTCTGCAGGGAAACATTCAGTACTTC.

Comment on this clone: One end of the junction is discordant with germline, which a read error may explain. The chain is built from TRBV6-1 and TRBJ1-6, with 8 bases lining up with TRBD1. This CDR3 contains 13 residues. Germline-derived CDR1 and CDR2 are MNHNS and SASEGT. The chain's CDR3 is CAGRTGTNSPLHF. For the CDR3, the DNA is TGTGCCGGCAGGACAGGGACAAATTCACCCCTCCACTTT.

This clone was found once. The rearrangement uses TRBV18 and TRBJ2-7; maybe TRBD2 (7 bases). This CDR3 comprises 16 residues. In germline, CDR1 is KGHSH, CDR2 LQKENI. V shed 3 bases and J shed 1 base, with 16 bases lying between them. The CDR3 coding sequence is TGTGCCAGCTCACCCCCTGAGGGGGGGCTGTCCTACGAGCAGTACTTC. Its protein is CASSPPEGGLSYEQYF.

The rearrangement links TRBV30 to TRBJ1-1; tentative D call: TRBD1 (6 bases). The V end lost 0 bases, the J end lost 4 bases, and 12 bases lay between the germline ends. Germline-derived CDR1 and CDR2 are GTSNPN and SVGIG (reference sequence). The CDR3 covers 14 residues. The DNA of the CDR3 is TGTGCCTGGAGTGTAGGGGGGGGGTCCACTGAAGCTTTCTTT. It encodes CAWSVGGGSTEAFF.

The V and J genes are TRBV30 and TRBJ2-5, with TRBD1 as a possible D gene (9 bases). The length of the CDR3 is 14 residues. In germline, CDR1 is GTSNPN, CDR2 SVGIG (reference sequence). V was shortened by 4 bases and J by 5 bases, with 17 bases between the two germline ends. The CDR3 sequence: CAWKRGTGRETQYF. In nucleotides, the CDR3 is TGTGCCTGGAAGCGGGGGACAGGGAGGGAGACCCAGTACTTC.

In this sample, this clone turned up a few times. CDR3 residues: CASSVAGQHTEAFF. The CDR3 nucleotides are TGTGCCAGCAGCGTAGCGGGACAGCACACTGAAGCTTTCTTT. This rearrangement joins TRBV9 to TRBJ1-1; 7 bases fit TRBD1. The J segment lost 3 bases and the V segment lost 0 bases, leaving 2 bases of the junction unmatched. Germline-derived CDR1 and CDR2 are SGDLS and YYNGEE. The CDR3 is 14 residues long.

The chain recombines TRBV27 with TRBJ1-2, with D tentatively TRBD1 (5 bases). This CDR3 contains 13 residues. Trimming shortened V by 3 bases and J by 4 bases, and 9 bases separated the two germline ends. Germline V gives CDR1 MNHEY, CDR2 SMNVEV (reference sequence). The chain's CDR3 is CASSFREGYGYTF. The CDR3 DNA reads TGTGCCAGCAGTTTCAGGGAGGGCTATGGCTACACCTTC.

V usage is TRBV29-1 and J usage is TRBJ2-5, with 8 bases identical to TRBD2. V lost 7 bases to trimming and J lost 1 base; unmatched junction nucleotides: 8. CDR3 length equals 14 residues. The V gene's germline CDR1 is SQVTM and CDR2 ANQGSEA. Here the CDR3 DNA reads TGCAGCGCCCTTCGGGGGGGACGCCAAGAGACCCAGTACTTC. It yields the protein CSALRGGRQETQYF.

The chain employs TRBV7-7 and TRBJ2-1; D not certain. Germline V lookup: CDR1 SSHAT, CDR2 FNYEAQ (reference sequence). V was cut by 2 bases and J by 3 bases, with 5 bases left in between. This CDR3 contains 13 residues. The CDR3 loop is CASSLSGYNEQFF. CDR3 bases: TGTGCCAGCAGCTTATCGGGCTACAATGAGCAGTTCTTC.

The chain links TRBV5-1 to TRBJ1-1; TRBD1 aligns across 8 bases. This CDR3 comprises 18 residues. In germline, CDR1 is SGHRS, CDR2 YFSETQ. V shed 4 bases, J shed 3 bases, and the junction held 17 bases outside the gene matches. The CDR3 loop reads CASSPRTGGWFVDTEAFF. The CDR3 DNA sequence: TGCGCCAGCAGCCCCAGAACAGGGGGGTGGTTTGTTGACACTGAAGCTTTCTTT.